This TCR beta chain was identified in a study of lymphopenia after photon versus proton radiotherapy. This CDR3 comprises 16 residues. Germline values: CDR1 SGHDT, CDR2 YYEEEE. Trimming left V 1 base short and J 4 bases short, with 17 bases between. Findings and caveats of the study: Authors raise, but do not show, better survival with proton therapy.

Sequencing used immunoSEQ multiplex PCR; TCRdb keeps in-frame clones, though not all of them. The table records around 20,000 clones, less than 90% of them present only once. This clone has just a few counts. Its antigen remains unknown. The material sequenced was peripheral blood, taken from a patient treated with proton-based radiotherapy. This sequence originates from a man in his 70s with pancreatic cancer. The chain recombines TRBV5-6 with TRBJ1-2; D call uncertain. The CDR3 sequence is CASSLSVAIGFYGYTF. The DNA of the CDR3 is TGTGCCAGCAGCTTGTCGGTGGCAATCGGATTCTATGGCTACACCTTC.